The clone carrying this T cell receptor (beta chain) was found many times. Antigen: not known. TCRdb reprocessed the reads via MiXCR and lists one record per CDR3 protein. This table has a few hundred thousand distinct CDR3 sequences, 15% to 20% appearing once. This record belongs to a study of T cell repertoires in cytomegalovirus infection. For the study at large: Indications of both CMV infection and matching HLA type were provided by public TCR beta signatures.

The CDR3 is 14 amino acids. With V trimmed by 8 bases and J by 7 bases, 6 bases remained unmatched. Per germline, CDR1 SGHVS and CDR2 FNYEAQ. Regarding the study as a whole: Clonotype analysis showed dominance of the ex vivo response by HLA-C-restricted CMV-specific TCR beta clonotypes. Public TCR beta family frequency separated CMV-and-HLA carriers, including in an independent cohort.

The V and J genes are TRBV7-6 and TRBJ2-2, with 11 bases identical to TRBD1. The sample comprised CD8+ T cells from PBMCs. This sequence was found in a human donor in good health (CMV status not recorded). Some clones in this sample may be carry-over from other donors' samples. This CDR3 reads CASEGQGAGGELFF. The CDR3 region has the DNA TGTGCCAGCGAAGGACAGGGGGCCGGCGGGGAGCTGTTTTTT.